This T cell receptor (beta chain) was identified in a study of CD8+CD57+ T cells in acquired aplastic anemia. Genomic DNA, serving as template, underwent TCR beta VDJ and CDR3 profiling. TCRdb processed the reads anew with MiXCR; each CDR3 protein has one entry. Of 80,000 to 100,000 distinct CDR3 sequences in the sample, around two thirds were seen once. This clonotype was recorded a few times. Sequencing was done on patients that had shown CD8+CD57+ cell expansion by flow cytometry. The CDR3 is 15 amino acids. Trimming removed 6 bases at V and 0 bases at J, with 12 bases between. From germline, CDR1 is KGHDR and CDR2 SFDVKD.

The rearrangement links TRBV24-1 to TRBJ2-3, with D tentatively TRBD1 (5 bases). The TCR originated in a human donor with aplastic anemia. What was sequenced was sorted CD4+, CD8+, or CD8+CD57+ T cells (not recorded which) from PBMCs. Written as DNA, the CDR3 is TGTGCCACCAGTAGTACAGGAACAAGCACAGATACGCAGTATTTT. Translation: CATSSTGTSTDTQYF.